The next 18 T cell receptor beta chains were all read from a single sample in a study of regulatory T cells in long-lasting Graves disease. Construction of the TCR beta libraries employed iRepertoire HTBI primers in conjunction with Arm-PCR of CDR3 regions. TCRdb re-called the multiplex PCR reads through MiXCR, storing one row per CDR3 protein. This sample carries under 450,000 distinct CDR3 sequences, roughly 17% of them seen once, and the ten largest clones take about 19%. The time point is: newly diagnosed GD, antithyroid drugs for less than 3 months. PBMC-derived RNA was used for the TCR library. The same data also contributed to another study, on T cells in Graves' hyperthyroidism and ophthalmopathy.

Sequenced here: peripheral blood mononuclear cells (PBMCs), sampled at new diagnosis, from a patient treated with antithyroid drugs. The receptors were gathered from a woman aged 18-29 years with Graves disease.

This clonotype was counted at least ten times. The chain carries TRBV7-6 and TRBJ2-7; 9 nucleotides match TRBD1. CDR1 is SGHVS, CDR2 FNYEAQ, per germline. This CDR3 is built from 15 residues. V was clipped by 3 bases and J by 2 bases; unmatched bases: 5. The CDR3 spells CASSLGGQGAYEQYF. The CDR3 DNA reads TGTGCCAGCAGCTTGGGGGGACAGGGAGCCTACGAGCAGTACTTC. The variable domain in full, with the rest retrieved from reference TRBV7-6 and TRBJ2-7, is GAGVSQSPRYKVTKRGQDVALRCDPISGHVSLYWYRQALGQGPEFLTYFNYEAQQDKSGLPNDRFSAERPEGSISTLTIQRTEQRDSAMYRCASSLGGQGAYEQYFGPGTRLTVT.

In its sample, this clonotype was seen many times. The rearrangement links TRBV5-1 to TRBJ2-7, with 8 positions matching TRBD1. The trim removed 0 bases at V and 7 bases at J, leaving 6 bases unmatched. This CDR3 is 14 amino acids long. Germline V lookup: CDR1 SGHRS, CDR2 YFSETQ. CDR3 coding DNA: TGCGCCAGCAGCTTGGTTGGCAGGGGGCCGGAGCAGTACTTC. Protein: CASSLVGRGPEQYF. Together with reference TRBV5-1 and TRBJ2-7, the CDR3 gives the full variable domain: KAGVTQTPRYLIKTRGQQVTLSCSPISGHRSVSWYQQTPGQGLQFLFEYFSETQRNKGNFPGRFSGRQFSNSRSEMNVSTLELGDSALYLCASSLVGRGPEQYFGPGTRLTVT.

This clonotype was found many times. J is TRBJ1-2 and V is TRBV7-2; D is ambiguous. The V gene lost 5 bases and the J gene lost 3 bases, with 22 bases spanning the gap. This CDR3 is built from 17 residues. CDR1 is SGHTA and CDR2 is FQGNSA in the germline V gene. Here the CDR3 DNA reads TGTGCCAGCAGCCCGGTGGACTTCTTTGATGGGGACTATGGCTACACCTTC. Translation: CASSPVDFFDGDYGYTF.

This clonotype was seen at least ten times. The V call is TRBV20-1, the J call TRBJ2-7; the D is unclear. The CDR3 runs to 14 residues. V lost 1 base to trimming and J lost 0 bases, with 10 bases between them. Germline V CDR1 and CDR2: DFQATT, SNEGSKA (reference sequence). The CDR3 spells CSARAPRSSYEQYF. CDR3 bases: TGCAGTGCTAGAGCCCCAAGGAGCTCCTACGAGCAGTACTTC.

This clonotype was counted once. This sequence joins TRBV3-1 and TRBJ2-1; TRBD2 agrees at 12 bases. The CDR3 is made up of 13 amino acids. Trimming cost V 6 bases and J 9 bases; bases outside gene matches: 3. The germline CDR1 and CDR2 sequences are LGHDT and YNNKEL (reference sequence). DNA for the CDR3: TGTGCCAGCAGACTAGCGGGAGGAAGTGAGCAGTTCTTC. Translated: CASRLAGGSEQFF.

This clonotype has a count of ten or more. This chain connects TRBV7-9 to TRBJ2-3, with no clear D. Germline V lookup: CDR1 SEHNR, CDR2 FQNEAQ (reference sequence). This CDR3 comprises 14 residues. V shed 4 bases and J shed 1 base, with 9 bases lying between them. CDR3 protein: CASSSKTGTDTQYF. The CDR3 DNA reads TGTGCCAGCAGCTCCAAGACGGGCACAGATACGCAGTATTTT. Using reference TRBV7-9 and TRBJ2-3 for the parts outside the CDR3, the full variable domain is DTGVSQNPRHKITKRGQNVTFRCDPISEHNRLYWYRQTLGQGPEFLTYFQNEAQLEKSRLLSDRFSAERPKGSFSTLEIQRTEQGDSAMYLCASSSKTGTDTQYFGPGTRLTVL.

This clonotype appeared many times. The V call is TRBV6-1, the J call TRBJ1-2; D is possibly TRBD1 (6 bases). This CDR3 contains 13 residues. In germline, CDR1 is MNHNS, CDR2 SASEGT. Between the trimmed V and J ends, which lost 5 bases and 8 bases, there was a span of 15 bases. This chain's CDR3 is CASSLRGTGGYTF. The CDR3 DNA reads as TGTGCCAGCAGTCTACGAGGCACAGGGGGCTACACCTTC.

This clonotype was recorded many times. This chain connects TRBV28 to TRBJ1-5; 7 bases align to TRBD1. Germline CDR1 reads MDHEN; CDR2 reads SYDVKM. This CDR3 has 14 residues. Trimming removed 6 bases from V and 3 bases from J; junction bases left unmatched: 5. CDR3 in amino acids: CASRWGQFNQPQHF. CDR3 nucleotides: TGTGCCAGCAGGTGGGGACAGTTCAATCAGCCCCAGCATTTT.

The chain uses TRBV6-5 and TRBJ2-5; 9 bases agree with TRBD1. V lost 1 base and J lost 4; bases outside the gene matches: 4. Germline values: CDR1 MNHEY, CDR2 SVGAGI. There are 15 residues in the CDR3. The CDR3 here is CASSYLGQGRETQYF. CDR3 nucleotide sequence: TGTGCCAGCAGTTACTTAGGACAGGGGAGAGAGACCCAGTACTTC.

This clonotype was counted many times. The chain recombines TRBV2 with TRBJ2-5, with 9 bases lining up with TRBD1. The CDR3 runs 15 residues. Germline V CDR1 and CDR2: SNHLY, FYNNEI. V gave up 7 bases and J gave up 2 bases; unmatched junction bases: 8. CDR3 loop: CASNKDRGGQETQYF. CDR3 bases: TGTGCCAGCAATAAGGACAGGGGAGGGCAAGAGACCCAGTACTTC.

This clonotype was detected many times. The chain couples TRBV7-3 to TRBJ2-1; the D call may be TRBD1 or TRBD2 (5 bases each). This CDR3 contains 15 residues. CDR1 SGHTA and CDR2 FQGTGA come from the germline V gene. V lost 3 bases and J lost 0, with 9 bases in between. The CDR3 loop reads CASSFGDPSYNEQFF. The CDR3 DNA reads TGTGCCAGCAGCTTCGGGGACCCCTCCTACAATGAGCAGTTCTTC.

The V call is TRBV10-3, the J call TRBJ2-1, with D possibly matching TRBD2 (6 bases). Germline lookup yields CDR1 ENHRY and CDR2 SYGVKD. Trimming took off 0 bases at V and 0 bases at J, with 6 bases between the two ends. This CDR3 has 15 residues. As DNA, the CDR3 is TGTGCCATCAGTGAGTCGGGGGGCTCCTACAATGAGCAGTTCTTC. It encodes CAISESGGSYNEQFF.

The chain uses TRBV7-2 and TRBJ1-2, with no clear D. The V end lost 2 bases, the J end lost 4 bases, and 11 bases lay between the germline ends. Germline assignment: CDR1 SGHTA and CDR2 FQGNSA. This CDR3 spans 14 amino acids. CDR3 sequence: CASSLYKLGYGYTF. CDR3 DNA: TGTGCCAGCAGCTTATATAAGCTTGGCTATGGCTACACCTTC.

This clonotype was seen many times. This rearrangement joins TRBV28 to TRBJ1-5; no clear D gene. V gave up 2 bases and J gave up 9 bases, with 11 bases separating them. Germline lookup yields CDR1 MDHEN and CDR2 SYDVKM. This CDR3 contains 13 residues. CDR3 in amino acids: CASSLPKGWPQHF. CDR3 in DNA: TGTGCCAGCAGTTTACCTAAGGGCTGGCCCCAGCATTTT.

In this sample, this clonotype turned up many times. The V and J genes are TRBV28 and TRBJ2-2, with D possibly being TRBD1 or TRBD2 (5 bases each). Per the germline V gene, CDR1 is MDHEN and CDR2 is SYDVKM. V lost 4 bases and J 7 bases, leaving 25 bases between the germline ends. This CDR3 spans 18 amino acids. The chain's CDR3 is CASSSPGAADARGGELFF. CDR3 in DNA: TGTGCCAGCAGTTCCCCCGGGGCTGCGGACGCGAGGGGCGGGGAGCTGTTTTTT. The complete variable domain, with remaining parts taken from reference TRBV28 and TRBJ2-2, reads DVKVTQSSRYLVKRTGEKVFLECVQDMDHENMFWYRQDPGLGLRLIYFSYDVKMKEKGDIPEGYSVSREKKERFSLILESASTNQTSMYLCASSSPGAADARGGELFFGEGSRLTVL.

This clonotype was seen only a few times. The chain uses TRBV6-1 and TRBJ2-5; tentatively, D is TRBD1 (7 bases). V was pared by 4 bases and J by 5 bases, with 17 bases between. The CDR3 has 15 amino acids. Germline CDR1 and CDR2: MNHNS and SASEGT. The CDR3 loop reads CASSVRRQGGETQYF. Written as DNA, the CDR3 is TGTGCCAGCAGTGTTAGACGACAGGGAGGCGAGACCCAGTACTTC.

This sequence joins TRBV5-8 and TRBJ2-1; D may match TRBD1 or TRBD2 (5 bases each). Deletions cut 4 bases from V and 7 bases from J, with 21 bases between. This CDR3 comprises 16 residues. Germline V gene data show CDR1 as SGHTS and CDR2 as YDEGEE. CDR3: CASSPGPGVKENEQFF. The CDR3 DNA follows: TGTGCCAGCAGCCCGGGACCTGGGGTAAAGGAGAATGAGCAGTTCTTC.

This clonotype was seen many times. The chain has TRBV11-2 and TRBJ2-3; TRBD2 agrees at 14 bases. Unmatched junction bases numbered 5, after V lost 5 bases and J lost 4 bases. The CDR3 consists of 16 residues. Germline V gene sequence: CDR1 SGHAT, CDR2 FQNNGV. CDR3 sequence: CASSPPGLAGADTQYF. The CDR3 DNA reads as TGTGCCAGCAGCCCTCCGGGACTAGCGGGGGCAGATACGCAGTATTTT.